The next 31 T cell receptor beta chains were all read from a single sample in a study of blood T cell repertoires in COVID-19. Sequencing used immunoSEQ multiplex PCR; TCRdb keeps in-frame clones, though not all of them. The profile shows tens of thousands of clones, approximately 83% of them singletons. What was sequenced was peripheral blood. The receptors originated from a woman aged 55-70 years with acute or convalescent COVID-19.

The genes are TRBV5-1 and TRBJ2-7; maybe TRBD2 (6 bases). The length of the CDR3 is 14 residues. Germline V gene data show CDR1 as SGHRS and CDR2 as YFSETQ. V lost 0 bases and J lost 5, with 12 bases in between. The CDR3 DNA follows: TGCGCCAGCAGCTTGGGCGGGCCGGGGGACGAGCAGTACTTC. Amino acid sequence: CASSLGGPGDEQYF.

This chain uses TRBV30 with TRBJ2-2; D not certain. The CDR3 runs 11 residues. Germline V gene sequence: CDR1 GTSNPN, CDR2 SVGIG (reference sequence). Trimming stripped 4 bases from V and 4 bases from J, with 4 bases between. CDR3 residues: CAWTSTGELFF. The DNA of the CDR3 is TGTGCCTGGACTAGCACCGGGGAGCTGTTTTTT.

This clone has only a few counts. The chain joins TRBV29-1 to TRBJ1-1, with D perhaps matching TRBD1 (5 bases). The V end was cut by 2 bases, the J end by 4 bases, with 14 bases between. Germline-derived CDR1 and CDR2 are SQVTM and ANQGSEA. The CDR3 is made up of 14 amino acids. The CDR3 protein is CSVESQRQGTEAFF. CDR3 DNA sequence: TGCAGCGTTGAATCCCAACGGCAGGGCACTGAAGCTTTCTTT. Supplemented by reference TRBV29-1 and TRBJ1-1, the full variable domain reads SAVISQKPSRDICQRGTSLTIQCQVDSQVTMMFWYRQQPGQSLTLIATANQGSEATYESGFVIDKFPISRPNLTFSTLTVSNMSPEDSSIYLCSVESQRQGTEAFFGQGTRLTVV.

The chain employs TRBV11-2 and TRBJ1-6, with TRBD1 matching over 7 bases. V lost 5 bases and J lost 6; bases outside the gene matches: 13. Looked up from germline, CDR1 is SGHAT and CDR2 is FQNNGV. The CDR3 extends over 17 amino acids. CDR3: CASSPGGQARLNSPLHF. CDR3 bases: TGTGCCAGCAGCCCGGGCGGACAGGCCCGACTTAATTCACCCCTCCACTTT.

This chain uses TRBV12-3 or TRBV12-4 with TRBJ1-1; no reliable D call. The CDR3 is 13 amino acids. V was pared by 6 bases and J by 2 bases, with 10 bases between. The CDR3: CASSLKPNTEAFF. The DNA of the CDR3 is TGTGCCAGCAGCCTTAAGCCCAACACTGAAGCTTTCTTT.

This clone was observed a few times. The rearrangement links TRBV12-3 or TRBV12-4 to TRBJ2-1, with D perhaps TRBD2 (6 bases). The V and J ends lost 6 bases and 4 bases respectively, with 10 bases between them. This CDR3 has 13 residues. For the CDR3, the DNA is TGTGCCAGCAGGACTAGATGGTACAATGAGCAGTTCTTC. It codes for CASRTRWYNEQFF.

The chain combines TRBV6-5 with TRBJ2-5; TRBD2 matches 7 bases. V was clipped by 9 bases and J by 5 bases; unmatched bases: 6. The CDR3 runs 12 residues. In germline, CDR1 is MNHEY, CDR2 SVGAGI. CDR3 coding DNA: TGTGCCAGTGGGAGGGGAACGGAGACCCAGTACTTC. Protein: CASGRGTETQYF.

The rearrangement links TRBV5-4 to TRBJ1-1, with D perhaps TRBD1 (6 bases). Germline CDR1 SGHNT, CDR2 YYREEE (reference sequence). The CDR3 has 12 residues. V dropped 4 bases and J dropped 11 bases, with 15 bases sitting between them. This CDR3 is CASSVGQGRAFF. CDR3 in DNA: TGTGCCAGCAGCGTCGGGCAGGGGCGGGCTTTCTTT.

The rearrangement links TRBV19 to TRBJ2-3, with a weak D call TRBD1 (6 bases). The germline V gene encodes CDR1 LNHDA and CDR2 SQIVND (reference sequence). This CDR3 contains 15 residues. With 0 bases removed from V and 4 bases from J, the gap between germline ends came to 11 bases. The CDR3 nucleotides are TGTGCCAGTAGTATAGATACAACAGGGTCAGATACGCAGTATTTT. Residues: CASSIDTTGSDTQYF.

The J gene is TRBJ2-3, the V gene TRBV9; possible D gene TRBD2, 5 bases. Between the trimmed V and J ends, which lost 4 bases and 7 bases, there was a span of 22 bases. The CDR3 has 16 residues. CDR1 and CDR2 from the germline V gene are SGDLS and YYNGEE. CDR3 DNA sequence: TGTGCCAGCAGCCCCCCCCCGCGGGCCGGTGGGAATACGCAGTATTTT. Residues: CASSPPPRAGGNTQYF.

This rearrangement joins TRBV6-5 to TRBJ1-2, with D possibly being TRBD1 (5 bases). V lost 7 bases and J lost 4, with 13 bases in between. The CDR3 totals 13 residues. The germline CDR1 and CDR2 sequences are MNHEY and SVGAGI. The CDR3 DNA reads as TGTGCCAGCACCTCGGGGGGGTTCTATGGCTACACCTTC. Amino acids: CASTSGGFYGYTF.

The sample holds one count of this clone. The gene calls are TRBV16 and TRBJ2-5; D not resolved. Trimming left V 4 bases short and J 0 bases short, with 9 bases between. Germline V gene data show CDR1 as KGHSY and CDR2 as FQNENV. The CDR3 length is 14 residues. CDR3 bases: TGTGCCAGCAGCCCGAACTCGTACCAAGAGACCCAGTACTTC. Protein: CASSPNSYQETQYF.

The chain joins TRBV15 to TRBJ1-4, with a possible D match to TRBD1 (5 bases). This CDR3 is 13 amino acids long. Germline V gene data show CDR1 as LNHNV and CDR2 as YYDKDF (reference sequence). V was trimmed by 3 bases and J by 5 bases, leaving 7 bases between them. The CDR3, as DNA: TGTGCCACCAGCAGGGACAAAAATGAAAAACTGTTTTTT. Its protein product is CATSRDKNEKLFF.

CDR3 coding DNA: TGTGCCAGTCGGAGTGGCGGGGAAAAACTGTTTTTT. Translated: CASRSGGEKLFF. The chain couples TRBV19 to TRBJ1-4; D not resolved. This CDR3 spans 12 amino acids. The V end was cut by 8 bases, the J end by 8 bases, with 12 bases between. CDR1 and CDR2 from the germline V gene are LNHDA and SQIVND (reference sequence).

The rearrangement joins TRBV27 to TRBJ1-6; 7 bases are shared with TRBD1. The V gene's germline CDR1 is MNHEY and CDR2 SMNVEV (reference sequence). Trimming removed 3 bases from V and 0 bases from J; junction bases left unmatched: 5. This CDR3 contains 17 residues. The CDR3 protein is CASSFRTGSSYNSPLHF. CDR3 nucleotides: TGTGCCAGCAGTTTCCGGACAGGCAGCTCCTATAATTCACCCCTCCACTTT.

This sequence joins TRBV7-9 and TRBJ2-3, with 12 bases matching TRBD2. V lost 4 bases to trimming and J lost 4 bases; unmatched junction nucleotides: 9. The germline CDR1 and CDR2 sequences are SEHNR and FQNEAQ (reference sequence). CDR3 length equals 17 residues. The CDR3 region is CASSYGLAGYSADTQYF. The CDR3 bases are TGTGCCAGCAGCTATGGACTAGCGGGGTACAGCGCAGATACGCAGTATTTT.

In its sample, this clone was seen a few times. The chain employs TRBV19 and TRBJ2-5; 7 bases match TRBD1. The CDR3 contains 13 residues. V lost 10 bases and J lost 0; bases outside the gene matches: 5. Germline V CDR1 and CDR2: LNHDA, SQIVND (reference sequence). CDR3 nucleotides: TGTGCCACAAAGGGGGCCAACCAAGAGACCCAGTACTTC. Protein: CATKGANQETQYF.

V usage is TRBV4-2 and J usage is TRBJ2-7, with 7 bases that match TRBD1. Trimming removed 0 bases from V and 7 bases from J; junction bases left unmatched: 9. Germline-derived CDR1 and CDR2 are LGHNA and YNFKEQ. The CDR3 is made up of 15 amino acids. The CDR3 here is CASSQDLKGAFEQYF. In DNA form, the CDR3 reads TGTGCCAGCAGCCAAGATCTGAAGGGGGCGTTTGAGCAGTACTTC.

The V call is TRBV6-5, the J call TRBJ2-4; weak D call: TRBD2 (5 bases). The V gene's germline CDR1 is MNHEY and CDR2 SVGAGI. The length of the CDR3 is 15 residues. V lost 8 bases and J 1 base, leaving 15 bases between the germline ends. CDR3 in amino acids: CASGLTISAKNIQYF. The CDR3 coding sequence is TGTGCCAGCGGACTGACTATTTCCGCCAAAAACATTCAGTACTTC.

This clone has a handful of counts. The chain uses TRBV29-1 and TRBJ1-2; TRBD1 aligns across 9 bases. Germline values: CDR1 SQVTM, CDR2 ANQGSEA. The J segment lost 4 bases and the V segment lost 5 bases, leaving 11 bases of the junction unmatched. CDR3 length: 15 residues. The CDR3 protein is CSVPGQGGVGYGYTF. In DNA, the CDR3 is TGCAGCGTTCCGGGACAGGGAGGCGTTGGCTATGGCTACACCTTC. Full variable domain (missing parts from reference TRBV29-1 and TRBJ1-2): SAVISQKPSRDICQRGTSLTIQCQVDSQVTMMFWYRQQPGQSLTLIATANQGSEATYESGFVIDKFPISRPNLTFSTLTVSNMSPEDSSIYLCSVPGQGGVGYGYTFGSGTRLTVV.

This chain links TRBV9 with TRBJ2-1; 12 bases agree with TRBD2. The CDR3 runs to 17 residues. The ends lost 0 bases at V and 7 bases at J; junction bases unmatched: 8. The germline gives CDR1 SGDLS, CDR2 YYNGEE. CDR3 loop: CASSVAPSGRAGNEQFF. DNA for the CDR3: TGTGCCAGCAGCGTAGCGCCTAGCGGGAGGGCGGGGAATGAGCAGTTCTTC.

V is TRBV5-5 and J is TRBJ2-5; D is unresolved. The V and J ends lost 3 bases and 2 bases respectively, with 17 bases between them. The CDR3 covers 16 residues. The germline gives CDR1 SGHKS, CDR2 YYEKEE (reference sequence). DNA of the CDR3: TGTGCCAGCAGCTCTTACGATTACTCGGTTCAAGAGACCCAGTACTTC. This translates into CASSSYDYSVQETQYF.

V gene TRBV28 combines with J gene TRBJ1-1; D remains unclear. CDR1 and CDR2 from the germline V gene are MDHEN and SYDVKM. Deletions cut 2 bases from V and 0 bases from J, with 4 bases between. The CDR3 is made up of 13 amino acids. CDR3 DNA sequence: TGTGCCAGCAGTTTACAGATGAACACTGAAGCTTTCTTT. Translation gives CASSLQMNTEAFF.

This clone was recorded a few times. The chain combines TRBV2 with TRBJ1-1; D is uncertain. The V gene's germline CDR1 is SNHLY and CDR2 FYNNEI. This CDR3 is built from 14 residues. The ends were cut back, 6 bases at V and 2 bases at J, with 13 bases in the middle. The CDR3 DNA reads TGTGCCAGCAGCGTTCGAGTTATAAACACTGAAGCTTTCTTT. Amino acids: CASSVRVINTEAFF. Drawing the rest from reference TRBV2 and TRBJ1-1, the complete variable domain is EPEVTQTPSHQVTQMGQEVILRCVPISNHLYFYWYRQILGQKVEFLVSFYNNEISEKSEIFDDQFSVERPDGSNFTLKIRSTKLEDSAMYFCASSVRVINTEAFFGQGTRLTVV.

This CDR3 is CASSTGSFDSNQPQHF. The CDR3 DNA follows: TGTGCCAGCTCAACCGGGTCATTTGATAGCAATCAGCCCCAGCATTTT. V usage is TRBV18 and J usage is TRBJ1-5, with D unresolved. This CDR3 is 16 amino acids long. V lost 5 bases and J 0 bases, leaving 14 bases between the germline ends. Looked up from germline, CDR1 is KGHSH and CDR2 is LQKENI. Full variable domain (remainder filled in from reference TRBV18 and TRBJ1-5): NAGVMQNPRHLVRRRGQEARLRCSPMKGHSHVYWYRQLPEEGLKFMVYLQKENIIDESGMPKERFSAEFPKEGPSILRIQQVVRGDSAAYFCASSTGSFDSNQPQHFGDGTRLSIL.

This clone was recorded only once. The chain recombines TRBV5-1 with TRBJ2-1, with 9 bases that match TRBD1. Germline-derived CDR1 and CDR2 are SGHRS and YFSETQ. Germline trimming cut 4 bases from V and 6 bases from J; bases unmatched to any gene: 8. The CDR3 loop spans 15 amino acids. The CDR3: CASSPGTGISNEQFF. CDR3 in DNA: TGCGCCAGCAGCCCAGGGACAGGGATAAGCAATGAGCAGTTCTTC.

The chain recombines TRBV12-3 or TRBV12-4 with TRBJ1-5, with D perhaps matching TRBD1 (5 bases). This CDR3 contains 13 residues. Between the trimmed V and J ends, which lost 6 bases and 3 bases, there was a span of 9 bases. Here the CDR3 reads CASRIQDNQPQHF. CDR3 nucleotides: TGTGCCAGCAGAATACAGGACAATCAGCCCCAGCATTTT.

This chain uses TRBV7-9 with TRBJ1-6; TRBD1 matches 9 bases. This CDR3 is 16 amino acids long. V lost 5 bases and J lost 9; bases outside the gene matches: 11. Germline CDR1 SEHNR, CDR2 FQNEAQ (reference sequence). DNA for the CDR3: TGTGCCAGCAGCCCCTCCGGGACAGGGTTGGCTTCACCCCTCCACTTT. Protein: CASSPSGTGLASPLHF.

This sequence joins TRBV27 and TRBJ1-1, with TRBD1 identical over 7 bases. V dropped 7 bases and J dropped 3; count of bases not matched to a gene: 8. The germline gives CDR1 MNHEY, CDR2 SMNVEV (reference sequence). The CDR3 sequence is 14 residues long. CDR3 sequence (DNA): TGTGCCAGCACCCCGACAGGGCGGGACACTGAAGCTTTCTTT. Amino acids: CASTPTGRDTEAFF.

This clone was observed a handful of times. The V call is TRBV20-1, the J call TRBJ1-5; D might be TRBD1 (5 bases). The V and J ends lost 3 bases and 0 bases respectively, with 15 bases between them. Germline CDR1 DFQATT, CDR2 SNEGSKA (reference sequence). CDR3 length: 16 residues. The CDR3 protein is CSASPAGVYSNQPQHF. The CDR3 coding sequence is TGCAGTGCTAGTCCTGCGGGGGTCTATAGCAATCAGCCCCAGCATTTT.

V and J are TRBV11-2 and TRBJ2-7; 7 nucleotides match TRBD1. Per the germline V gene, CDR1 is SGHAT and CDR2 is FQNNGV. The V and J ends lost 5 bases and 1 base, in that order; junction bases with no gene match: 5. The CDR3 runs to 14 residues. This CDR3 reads CASSTRQGSYEQYF. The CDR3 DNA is TGTGCCAGCAGCACCCGACAGGGATCCTACGAGCAGTACTTC.